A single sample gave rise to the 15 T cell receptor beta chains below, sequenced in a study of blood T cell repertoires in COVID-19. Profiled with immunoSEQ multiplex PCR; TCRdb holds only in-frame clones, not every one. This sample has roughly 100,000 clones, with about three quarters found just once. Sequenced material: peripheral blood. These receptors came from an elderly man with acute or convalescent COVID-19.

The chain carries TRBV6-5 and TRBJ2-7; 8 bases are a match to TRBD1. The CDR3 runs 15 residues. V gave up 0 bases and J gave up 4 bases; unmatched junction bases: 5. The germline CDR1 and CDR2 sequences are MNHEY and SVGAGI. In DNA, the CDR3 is TGTGCCAGCAGTTACTCCGACAGGGGCCCGTACGAGCAGTACTTC. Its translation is CASSYSDRGPYEQYF.

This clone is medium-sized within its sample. The CDR3 is CASSLGLAVASEQFF. CDR3 nucleotides: TGTGCCAGTAGTTTGGGACTAGCGGTGGCCAGTGAGCAGTTCTTC. V usage is TRBV19 and J usage is TRBJ2-1, with 11 bases fitting TRBD2. Germline V gene lookup returns CDR1 LNHDA and CDR2 SQIVND (reference sequence). V was clipped by 5 bases and J by 9 bases; unmatched bases: 9. This CDR3 region has 15 residues. Combining the CDR3 with reference TRBV19 and TRBJ2-1 gives the whole variable domain DGGITQSPKYLFRKEGQNVTLSCEQNLNHDAMYWYRQDPGQGLRLIYYSQIVNDFQKGDIAEGYSVSREKKESFPLTVTSAQKNPTAFYLCASSLGLAVASEQFFGPGTRLTVL.

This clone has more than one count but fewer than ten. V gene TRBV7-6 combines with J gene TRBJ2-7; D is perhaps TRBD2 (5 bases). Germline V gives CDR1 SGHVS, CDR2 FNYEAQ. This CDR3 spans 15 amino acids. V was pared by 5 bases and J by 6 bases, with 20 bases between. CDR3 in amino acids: CASSETESGWSEQYF. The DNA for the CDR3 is TGTGCCAGCAGCGAGACCGAGTCGGGATGGTCCGAGCAGTACTTC. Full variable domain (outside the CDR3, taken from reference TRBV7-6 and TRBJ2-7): GAGVSQSPRYKVTKRGQDVALRCDPISGHVSLYWYRQALGQGPEFLTYFNYEAQQDKSGLPNDRFSAERPEGSISTLTIQRTEQRDSAMYRCASSETESGWSEQYFGPGTRLTVT.

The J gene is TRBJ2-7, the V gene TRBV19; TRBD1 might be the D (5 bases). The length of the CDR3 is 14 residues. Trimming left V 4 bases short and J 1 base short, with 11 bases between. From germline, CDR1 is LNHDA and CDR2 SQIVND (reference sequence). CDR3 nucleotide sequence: TGTGCCAGTAGTACCAGGGTAAGGTCCTACGAGCAGTACTTC. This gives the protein CASSTRVRSYEQYF.

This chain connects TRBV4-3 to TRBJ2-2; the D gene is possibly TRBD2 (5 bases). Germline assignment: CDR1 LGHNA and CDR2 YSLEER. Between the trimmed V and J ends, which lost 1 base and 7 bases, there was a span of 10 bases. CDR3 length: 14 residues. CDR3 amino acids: CASSQGPGYGELFF. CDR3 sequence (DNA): TGCGCCAGCAGCCAAGGGCCGGGGTACGGGGAGCTGTTTTTT.

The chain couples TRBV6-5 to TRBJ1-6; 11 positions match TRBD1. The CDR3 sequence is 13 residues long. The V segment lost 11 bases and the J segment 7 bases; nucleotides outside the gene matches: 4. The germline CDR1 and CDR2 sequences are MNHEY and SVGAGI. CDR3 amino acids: CAGQGAKNSPLHF. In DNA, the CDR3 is TGTGCCGGACAGGGGGCAAAGAATTCACCCCTCCACTTT.

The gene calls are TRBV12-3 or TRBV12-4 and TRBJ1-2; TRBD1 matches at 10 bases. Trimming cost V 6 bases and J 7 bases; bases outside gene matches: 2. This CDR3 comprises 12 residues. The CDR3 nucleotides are TGTGCCAGCAGCGGGGACAGGGGTGGCTACACCTTC. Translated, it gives CASSGDRGGYTF.

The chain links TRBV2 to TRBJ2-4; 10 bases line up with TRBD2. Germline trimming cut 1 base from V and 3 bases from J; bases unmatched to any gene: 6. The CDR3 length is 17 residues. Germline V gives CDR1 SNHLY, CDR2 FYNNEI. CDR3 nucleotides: TGTGCCAGCAGTGAAGAGCTATGGACTAGCGGCAAAAACATTCAGTACTTC. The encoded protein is CASSEELWTSGKNIQYF.

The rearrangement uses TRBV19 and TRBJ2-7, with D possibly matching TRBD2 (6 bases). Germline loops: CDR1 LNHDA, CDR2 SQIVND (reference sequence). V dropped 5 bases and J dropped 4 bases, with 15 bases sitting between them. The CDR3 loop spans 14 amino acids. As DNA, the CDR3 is TGTGCCAGTAGTCCGGGGGTCCCCCCTTACGAGCAGTACTTC. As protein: CASSPGVPPYEQYF.

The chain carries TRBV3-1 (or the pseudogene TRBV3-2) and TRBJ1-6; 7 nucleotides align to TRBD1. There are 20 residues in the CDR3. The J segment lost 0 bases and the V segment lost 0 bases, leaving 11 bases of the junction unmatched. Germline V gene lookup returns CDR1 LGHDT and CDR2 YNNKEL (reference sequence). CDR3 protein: CASSQEVPGQLPSYNSPLHF. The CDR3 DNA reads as TGTGCCAGCAGCCAAGAAGTACCGGGACAGCTCCCCTCCTATAATTCACCCCTCCACTTT.

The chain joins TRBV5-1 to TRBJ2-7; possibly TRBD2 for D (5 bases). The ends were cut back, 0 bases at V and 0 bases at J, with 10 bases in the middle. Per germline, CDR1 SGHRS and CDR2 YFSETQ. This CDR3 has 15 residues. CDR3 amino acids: CASSLEPGSSYEQYF. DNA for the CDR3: TGCGCCAGCAGCTTGGAACCGGGGAGCTCCTACGAGCAGTACTTC.

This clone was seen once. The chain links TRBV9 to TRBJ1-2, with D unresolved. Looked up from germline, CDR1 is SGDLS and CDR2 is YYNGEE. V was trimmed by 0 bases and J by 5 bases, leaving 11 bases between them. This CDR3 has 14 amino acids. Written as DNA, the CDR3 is TGTGCCAGCAGCGTAGGGGAGGGAGAATATGGCTACACCTTC. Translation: CASSVGEGEYGYTF. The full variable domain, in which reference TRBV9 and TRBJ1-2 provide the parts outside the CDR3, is DSGVTQTPKHLITATGQRVTLRCSPRSGDLSVYWYQQSLDQGLQFLIQYYNGEERAKGNILERFSAQQFPDLHSELNLSSLELGDSALYFCASSVGEGEYGYTFGSGTRLTVV.

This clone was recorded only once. The CDR3 is CASSLTRGGNEQFF. The CDR3 DNA follows: TGTGCCAGCAGTTTAACGAGGGGGGGGAATGAGCAGTTCTTC. The J gene is TRBJ2-1, the V gene TRBV27, with D perhaps TRBD2 (7 bases). Germline V gene sequence: CDR1 MNHEY, CDR2 SMNVEV (reference sequence). V lost 2 bases and J lost 7, with 12 bases in between. The CDR3 contains 14 residues.

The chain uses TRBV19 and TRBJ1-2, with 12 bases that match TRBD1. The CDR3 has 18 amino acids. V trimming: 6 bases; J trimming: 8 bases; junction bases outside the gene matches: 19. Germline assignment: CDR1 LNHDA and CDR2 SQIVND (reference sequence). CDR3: CASSPGTGGAKGYGGYTF. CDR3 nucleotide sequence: TGTGCCAGTAGCCCTGGGACAGGGGGCGCAAAGGGCTATGGAGGCTACACCTTC.

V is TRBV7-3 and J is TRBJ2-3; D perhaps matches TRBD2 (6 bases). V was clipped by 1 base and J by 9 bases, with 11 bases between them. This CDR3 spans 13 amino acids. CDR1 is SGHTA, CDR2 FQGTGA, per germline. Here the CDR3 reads CASSLMPSETQYF. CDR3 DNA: TGTGCCAGCAGCTTAATGCCTAGCGAGACGCAGTATTTT.